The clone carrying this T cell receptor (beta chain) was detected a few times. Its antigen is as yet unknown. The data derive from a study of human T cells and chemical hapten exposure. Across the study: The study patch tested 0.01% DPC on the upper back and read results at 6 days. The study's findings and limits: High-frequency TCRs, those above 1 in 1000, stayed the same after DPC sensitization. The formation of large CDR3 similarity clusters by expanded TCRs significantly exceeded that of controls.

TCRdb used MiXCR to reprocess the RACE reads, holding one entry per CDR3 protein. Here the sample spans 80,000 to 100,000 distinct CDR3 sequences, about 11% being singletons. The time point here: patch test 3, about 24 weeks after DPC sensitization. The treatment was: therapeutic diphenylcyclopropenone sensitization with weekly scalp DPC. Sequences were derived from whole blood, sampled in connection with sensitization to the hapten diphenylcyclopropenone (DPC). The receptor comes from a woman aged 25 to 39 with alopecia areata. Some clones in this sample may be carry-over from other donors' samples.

Here the CDR3 reads CASSLHLAGGFYEQYF. CDR3 DNA: TGTGCCAGCAGCCTACACTTAGCGGGAGGATTCTACGAGCAGTACTTC. The chain carries TRBV7-2 and TRBJ2-7; 10 bases agree with TRBD2. The ends lost 5 bases at V and 3 bases at J; junction bases unmatched: 10. This CDR3 contains 16 residues. Germline V lookup: CDR1 SGHTA, CDR2 FQGNSA.